What follows are 22 T cell receptor beta chains derived from one specimen sequenced in a study of CD8 T cells in Susac syndrome. Random hexamers were used to reverse transcribe the RNA input (roughly 0.5 to 1 ug). TCRdb recomputed calls from the immunoSEQ multiplex PCR reads with MiXCR, one row per CDR3 protein. The sample shows tens of thousands of distinct CDR3 sequences, 93% of them seen only once. The sequenced material came from CD8+ T cells from PBMCs. The receptors shown here come from a human donor with multiple sclerosis.

This clonotype was counted once. This chain uses TRBV6-1 with TRBJ1-2, with a tentative D call TRBD1 (6 bases). Trimming stripped 10 bases from V and 5 bases from J, with 23 bases between. The V gene's germline CDR1 is MNHNS and CDR2 SASEGT. CDR3 length: 15 residues. CDR3 sequence: CATGHQSLHSYGYTF. The CDR3 DNA reads TGTGCCACGGGACACCAATCCCTGCACTCTTATGGCTACACCTTC.

This clonotype was detected once. The V and J genes are TRBV3-1 and TRBJ1-2; D call uncertain. Trimming shortened V by 1 base and J by 4 bases, and 16 bases separated the two germline ends. Germline values: CDR1 LGHDT, CDR2 YNNKEL (reference sequence). This CDR3 is built from 16 residues. In DNA, the CDR3 is TGTGCCAGCAGCCAAGGTGGATCAGGACGGATCTATGGCTACACCTTC. Amino acid sequence: CASSQGGSGRIYGYTF.

The J gene is TRBJ2-3, the V gene TRBV6-5; D is perhaps TRBD1 or TRBD2 (6 bases each). Per the germline V gene, CDR1 is MNHEY and CDR2 is SVGAGI. This CDR3 contains 17 residues. V was pared by 2 bases and J by 5 bases, with 20 bases between. The CDR3 loop reads CASSYGLGGTRRDTQYF. The CDR3 nucleotides are TGTGCCAGCAGTTACGGGTTGGGGGGCACGAGGAGAGATACGCAGTATTTT.

V and J are TRBV4-3 and TRBJ2-7; D remains ambiguous. This CDR3 contains 15 residues. Trimming took off 4 bases at V and 0 bases at J, with 13 bases between the two ends. Germline V CDR1 and CDR2: LGHNA, YSLEER. CDR3 residues: CASSPSYSYSYEQYF. The CDR3 DNA is TGCGCCAGCAGCCCTAGTTACAGCTACTCCTACGAGCAGTACTTC.

J is TRBJ1-1 and V is TRBV4-3, with unresolved D. This CDR3 has 15 residues. Looked up from germline, CDR1 is LGHNA and CDR2 is YSLEER. The V end lost 0 bases, the J end lost 5 bases, and 13 bases lay between the germline ends. CDR3 amino acids: CASSQETRVKTEAFF. As DNA, the CDR3 is TGCGCCAGCAGCCAAGAGACAAGGGTAAAAACTGAAGCTTTCTTT.

V is TRBV27 and J is TRBJ1-4; maybe TRBD1 (5 bases). This CDR3 spans 15 amino acids. Germline V gives CDR1 MNHEY, CDR2 SMNVEV (reference sequence). V was pared by 3 bases and J by 4 bases, with 12 bases between. CDR3 DNA sequence: TGTGCCAGCAGTTTGACGGCGGGGGTTAATGAAAAACTGTTTTTT. This translates into CASSLTAGVNEKLFF.

The rearrangement links TRBV4-3 to TRBJ1-2, with 7 nucleotides matching TRBD1. The CDR3 covers 15 residues. V was clipped by 2 bases and J by 3 bases; unmatched bases: 6. Per the germline V gene, CDR1 is LGHNA and CDR2 is YSLEER. The CDR3 loop is CASSQSGTAHYGYTF. As DNA, the CDR3 is TGCGCCAGCAGCCAATCCGGGACAGCTCACTATGGCTACACCTTC.

The genes are TRBV2 and TRBJ2-1, with D possibly being TRBD2 (6 bases). V was shortened by 10 bases and J by 0 bases, with 10 bases between the two germline ends. The V gene's germline CDR1 is SNHLY and CDR2 FYNNEI. This CDR3 comprises 13 residues. The CDR3 here is CAIVGSSYNEQFF. The CDR3 DNA follows: TGTGCCATTGTCGGGAGCTCCTACAATGAGCAGTTCTTC.

The chain joins TRBV7-6 to TRBJ2-7, with D perhaps TRBD1 (6 bases). Between the trimmed V and J ends, which lost 1 base and 5 bases, there was a span of 24 bases. CDR1 and CDR2 (germline): SGHVS, FNYEAQ. This CDR3 is built from 18 residues. This chain's CDR3 is CASSLEDGAGEYGDEQYF. As DNA, the CDR3 is TGTGCCAGCAGCTTAGAGGACGGGGCAGGGGAATACGGGGACGAGCAGTACTTC.

This rearrangement joins TRBV27 to TRBJ2-1; D tentatively reads TRBD1 or TRBD2 (5 bases each). The CDR3 loop spans 15 amino acids. The germline V gene encodes CDR1 MNHEY and CDR2 SMNVEV (reference sequence). Between the trimmed V and J ends, which lost 3 bases and 0 bases, there was a span of 9 bases. The CDR3 DNA is TGTGCCAGCAGTTTGGGGGTGAGCTCCTACAATGAGCAGTTCTTC. It codes for CASSLGVSSYNEQFF.

The rearrangement joins TRBV7-9 to TRBJ2-5; 7 bases agree with TRBD1. The CDR3 length is 14 residues. Germline assignment: CDR1 SEHNR and CDR2 FQNEAQ (reference sequence). V shed 4 bases and J 5 bases; nucleotides not matched to a gene: 7. CDR3: CASSWERGLETQYF. CDR3 nucleotides: TGTGCCAGCAGCTGGGAAAGGGGGCTTGAGACCCAGTACTTC.

The V and J genes are TRBV20-1 and TRBJ1-5, with TRBD1 matching over 9 bases. Germline assignment: CDR1 DFQATT and CDR2 SNEGSKA (reference sequence). This CDR3 comprises 15 residues. Trimming cost V 5 bases and J 1 base; bases outside gene matches: 6. The CDR3 reads CSAQGQGVSNQPQHF. The CDR3 region has the DNA TGCAGTGCTCAGGGACAGGGAGTCAGCAATCAGCCCCAGCATTTT.

The chain employs TRBV27 and TRBJ2-3, with a tentative D call TRBD2 (6 bases). This CDR3 comprises 15 residues. CDR1 and CDR2 from the germline V gene are MNHEY and SMNVEV (reference sequence). V was clipped by 5 bases and J by 0 bases, with 12 bases between them. The CDR3 sequence is CASSITGTSTDTQYF. DNA for the CDR3: TGTGCCAGCAGTATTACGGGGACTAGCACAGATACGCAGTATTTT.

This clonotype was recorded a few times. The chain combines TRBV12-3 or TRBV12-4 with TRBJ2-7, with a tentative D call TRBD2 (6 bases). V gave up 3 bases and J gave up 6 bases, with 9 bases separating them. The CDR3 totals 12 residues. The CDR3 DNA is TGTGCCAGCAGTTTTGGGGGAGGCGAGCAGTACTTC. This gives the protein CASSFGGGEQYF.

The chain recombines TRBV5-1 with TRBJ2-7; D may correspond to TRBD1 or TRBD2 (6 bases each). CDR3 length: 16 amino acids. Trimming removed 4 bases at V and 4 bases at J, with 21 bases between. Germline V gives CDR1 SGHRS, CDR2 YFSETQ. CDR3: CASSPAGGGGGYEQYF. The DNA of the CDR3 is TGCGCCAGCAGCCCCGCGGGTGGCGGAGGGGGATACGAGCAGTACTTC.

The rearrangement uses TRBV18 and TRBJ2-3, with TRBD1 matching 8 bases. CDR3 size: 16 residues. The V gene's germline CDR1 is KGHSH and CDR2 LQKENI. The V segment lost 6 bases and the J segment 2 bases; nucleotides outside the gene matches: 10. The CDR3 sequence: CASSPGQGGLTDTQYF. CDR3 in DNA: TGTGCCAGCTCCCCCGGACAGGGTGGCCTCACAGATACGCAGTATTTT.

V is TRBV19 and J is TRBJ2-1; 11 nucleotides match TRBD2. Germline V lookup: CDR1 LNHDA, CDR2 SQIVND (reference sequence). This CDR3 spans 15 amino acids. V gave up 6 bases and J gave up 2 bases; unmatched junction bases: 3. The CDR3 DNA reads TGTGCCAGTAGGTTAGCGGGGGGGCCCTACAATGAGCAGTTCTTC. Its translation is CASRLAGGPYNEQFF.

The gene calls are TRBV11-1 and TRBJ2-2, with D maybe TRBD1 (6 bases). V was pared by 6 bases and J by 5 bases, with 19 bases between. The CDR3 has 16 amino acids. The germline V gene encodes CDR1 SGHAT and CDR2 FQDESV (reference sequence). For the CDR3, the DNA is TGTGCCAGCAGAAATCCGGACAGTAGAGATACCGGGGAGCTGTTTTTT. It encodes CASRNPDSRDTGELFF.

The rearrangement uses TRBV7-3 and TRBJ2-3; D may be TRBD2 (7 bases). The length of the CDR3 is 15 residues. V lost 1 base and J 2 bases, leaving 10 bases between the germline ends. The germline CDR1 and CDR2 sequences are SGHTA and FQGTGA. This CDR3 reads CASSLIGGATDTQYF. For the CDR3, the DNA is TGTGCCAGCAGCTTAATAGGGGGGGCCACAGATACGCAGTATTTT.

This clonotype was found a few times. The V and J genes are TRBV2 and TRBJ2-1; D could derive from TRBD1 or TRBD2 (5 bases each). Trimming removed 5 bases at V and 8 bases at J, with 10 bases between. This CDR3 has 12 amino acids. Germline CDR1 SNHLY, CDR2 FYNNEI. Here the CDR3 reads CASSLGVDEQFF. As DNA, the CDR3 is TGTGCCAGCAGTCTGGGGGTGGATGAGCAGTTCTTC.

This chain uses TRBV5-4 with TRBJ1-1; maybe TRBD1 (5 bases). V lost 2 bases, J lost 3 bases, and 11 bases lay in between. The CDR3 has 14 residues. CDR1 SGHNT and CDR2 YYREEE come from the germline V gene (reference sequence). CDR3 in amino acids: CASSFPDSYTEAFF. As DNA, the CDR3 is TGTGCCAGCAGCTTCCCAGACAGTTACACTGAAGCTTTCTTT.

CDR3 nucleotides: TGTGCCAGCAGTTACTCGGTGAATCCCCCCTACGAGCAGTACTTC. Its translation is CASSYSVNPPYEQYF. J is TRBJ2-7 and V is TRBV6-6; D gene uncertain. Trimming took 0 bases from V and 2 from J, leaving 11 bases between them. The CDR3 extends over 15 amino acids. Germline CDR1 reads MNHNY; CDR2 reads SVGAGI (reference sequence).